This TCR beta chain was sequenced in a study of blood T cell repertoires in COVID-19. Turning to the study itself: Both acute and convalescent COVID-19 samples were obtained from the United States, Italy and Spain. PBMCs, B-cell-depleted T cells, or T cells were the source of the cDNA or gDNA that made up the material.

Authors' analysis steps: Reference gene primer amplification yielded estimated nucleated cell counts. Produced via immunoSEQ multiplex PCR; TCRdb's table is partial and in-frame only. V, J and clone size reflect that table, while D and trimming were determined from the DNA. This sample carries 45,000 to 55,000 clones, roughly 88% of them seen once, and the ten largest clones take about 3%. CDR1 SGDLS and CDR2 YYNGEE come from the germline V gene. The V segment lost 2 bases and the J segment 5 bases; nucleotides outside the gene matches: 4. The CDR3 consists of 16 residues. The chain links TRBV9 to TRBJ2-2, with TRBD2 matching 12 bases. The sequence was collected from a human donor in a cohort sampled during active COVID-19. The sample was peripheral blood. CDR3 loop: CASSVQTSGGTGELFF. Written as DNA, the CDR3 is TGTGCCAGCAGCGTCCAAACTAGCGGGGGGACCGGGGAGCTGTTTTTT.